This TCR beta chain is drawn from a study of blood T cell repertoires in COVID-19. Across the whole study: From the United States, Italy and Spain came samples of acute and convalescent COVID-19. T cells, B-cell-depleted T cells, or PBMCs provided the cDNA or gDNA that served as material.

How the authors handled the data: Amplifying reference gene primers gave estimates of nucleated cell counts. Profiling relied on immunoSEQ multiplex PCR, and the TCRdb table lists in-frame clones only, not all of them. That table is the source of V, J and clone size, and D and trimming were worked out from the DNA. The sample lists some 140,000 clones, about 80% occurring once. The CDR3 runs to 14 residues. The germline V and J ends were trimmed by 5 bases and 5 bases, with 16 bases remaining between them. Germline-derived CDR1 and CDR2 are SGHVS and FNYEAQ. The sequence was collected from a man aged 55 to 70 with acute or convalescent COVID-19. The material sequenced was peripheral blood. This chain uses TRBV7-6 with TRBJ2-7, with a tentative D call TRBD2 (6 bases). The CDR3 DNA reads TGTGCCAGCAGCGCACTTTCGGGAGCCCACGAGCAGTACTTC. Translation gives CASSALSGAHEQYF.